This note documents a single T cell receptor beta chain sequence. Data came from immunoSEQ multiplex PCR; TCRdb stores just in-frame clones and leaves some out. Of about 220,000 clones in the sample, about 93% are singletons; the top ten hold more than 1.3%. The data are from a study of control samples from healthy donors and cancer patients. The V gene's germline CDR1 is MNHEY and CDR2 SMNVEV (reference sequence). The J segment lost 6 bases and the V segment lost 6 bases, leaving 10 bases of the junction unmatched. This CDR3 is 14 amino acids long. This clonotype was obtained from a man aged 45 to 65 in good health. Specimen: blood. This chain links TRBV27 with TRBJ2-7; 8 nucleotides match TRBD1. CDR3 sequence reads: CASSKNHRGSEQYF. DNA for the CDR3: TGTGCCAGCAGCAAAAACCACAGGGGGAGCGAGCAGTACTTC.